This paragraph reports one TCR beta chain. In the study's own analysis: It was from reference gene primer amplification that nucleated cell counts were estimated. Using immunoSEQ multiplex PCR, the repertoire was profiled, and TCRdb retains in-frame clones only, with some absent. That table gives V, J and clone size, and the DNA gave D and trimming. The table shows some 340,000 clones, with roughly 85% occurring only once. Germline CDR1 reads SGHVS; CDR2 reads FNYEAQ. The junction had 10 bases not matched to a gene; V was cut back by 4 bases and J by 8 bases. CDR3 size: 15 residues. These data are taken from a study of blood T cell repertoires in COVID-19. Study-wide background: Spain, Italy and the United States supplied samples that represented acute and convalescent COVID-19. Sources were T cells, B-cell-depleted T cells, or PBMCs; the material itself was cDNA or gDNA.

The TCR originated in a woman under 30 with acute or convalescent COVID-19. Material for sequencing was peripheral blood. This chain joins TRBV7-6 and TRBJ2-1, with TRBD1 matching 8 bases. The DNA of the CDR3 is TGTGCCAGCAGCTCCGATTCTCAGGGGGCTTATGAGCAGTTCTTC. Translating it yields CASSSDSQGAYEQFF.